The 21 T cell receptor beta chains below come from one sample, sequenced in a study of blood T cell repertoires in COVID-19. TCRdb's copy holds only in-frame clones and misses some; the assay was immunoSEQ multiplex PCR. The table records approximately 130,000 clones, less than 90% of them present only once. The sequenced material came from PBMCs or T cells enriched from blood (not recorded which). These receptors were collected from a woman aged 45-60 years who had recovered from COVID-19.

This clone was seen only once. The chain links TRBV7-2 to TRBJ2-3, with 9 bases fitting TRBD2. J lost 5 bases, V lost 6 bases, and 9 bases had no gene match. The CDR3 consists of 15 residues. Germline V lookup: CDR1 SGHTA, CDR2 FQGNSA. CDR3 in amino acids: CASSSLAGSLDTQYF. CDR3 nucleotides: TGTGCCAGCAGTTCCCTAGCGGGGTCTTTAGATACGCAGTATTTT.

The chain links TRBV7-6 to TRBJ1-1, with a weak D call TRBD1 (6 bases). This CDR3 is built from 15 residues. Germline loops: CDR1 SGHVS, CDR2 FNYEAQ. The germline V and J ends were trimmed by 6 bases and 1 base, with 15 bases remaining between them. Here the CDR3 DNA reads TGTGCCAGCAGTCCCTTCCCGGGACAGAACACTGAAGCTTTCTTT. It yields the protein CASSPFPGQNTEAFF.

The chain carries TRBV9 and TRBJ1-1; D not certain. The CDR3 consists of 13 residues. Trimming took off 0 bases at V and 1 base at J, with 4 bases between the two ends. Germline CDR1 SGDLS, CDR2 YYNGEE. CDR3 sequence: CASSVDGNTEAFF. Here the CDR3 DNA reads TGTGCCAGCAGCGTAGACGGGAACACTGAAGCTTTCTTT.

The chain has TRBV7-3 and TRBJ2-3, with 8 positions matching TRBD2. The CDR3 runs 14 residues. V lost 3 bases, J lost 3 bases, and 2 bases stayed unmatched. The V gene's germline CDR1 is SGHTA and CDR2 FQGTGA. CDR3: CASSFRGGTDTQYF. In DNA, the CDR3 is TGTGCCAGCAGCTTTCGGGGGGGTACAGATACGCAGTATTTT. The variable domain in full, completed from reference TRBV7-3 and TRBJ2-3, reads GAGVSQTPSNKVTEKGKYVELRCDPISGHTALYWYRQSLGQGPEFLIYFQGTGAADDSGLPNDRFFAVRPEGSVSTLKIQRTERGDSAVYLCASSFRGGTDTQYFGPGTRLTVL.

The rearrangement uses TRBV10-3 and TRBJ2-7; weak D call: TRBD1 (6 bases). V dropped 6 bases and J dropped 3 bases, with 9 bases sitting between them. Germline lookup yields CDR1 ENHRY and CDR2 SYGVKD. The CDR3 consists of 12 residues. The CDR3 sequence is CAIRTDSYEQYF. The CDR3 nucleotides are TGTGCCATCAGGACGGACAGCTACGAGCAGTACTTC.

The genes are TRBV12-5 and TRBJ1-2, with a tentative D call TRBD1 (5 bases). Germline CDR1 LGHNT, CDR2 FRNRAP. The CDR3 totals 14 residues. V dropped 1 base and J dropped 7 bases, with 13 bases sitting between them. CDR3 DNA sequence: TGTGCTAGTGGTTTGGCCGTTCAGGGTGGTGGCTACACCTTC. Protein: CASGLAVQGGGYTF.

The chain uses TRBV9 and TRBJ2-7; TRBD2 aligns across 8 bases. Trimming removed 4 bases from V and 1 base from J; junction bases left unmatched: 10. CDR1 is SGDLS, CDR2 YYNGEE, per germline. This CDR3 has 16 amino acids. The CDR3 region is CASSPPGRGASYEQYF. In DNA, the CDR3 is TGTGCCAGCAGCCCCCCCGGGAGGGGGGCTTCCTACGAGCAGTACTTC.

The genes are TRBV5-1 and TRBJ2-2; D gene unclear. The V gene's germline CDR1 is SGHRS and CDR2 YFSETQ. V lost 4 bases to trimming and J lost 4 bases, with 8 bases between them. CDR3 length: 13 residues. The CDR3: CASSPPGTGELFF. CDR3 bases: TGCGCCAGCAGCCCTCCGGGCACCGGGGAGCTGTTTTTT.

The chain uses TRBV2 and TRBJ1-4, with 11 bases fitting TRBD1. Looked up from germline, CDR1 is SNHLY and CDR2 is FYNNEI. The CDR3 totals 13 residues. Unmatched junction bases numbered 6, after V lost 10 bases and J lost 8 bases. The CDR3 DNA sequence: TGTGCCAACGCCGGGACAGGGGGAGAAAAACTGTTTTTT. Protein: CANAGTGGEKLFF.

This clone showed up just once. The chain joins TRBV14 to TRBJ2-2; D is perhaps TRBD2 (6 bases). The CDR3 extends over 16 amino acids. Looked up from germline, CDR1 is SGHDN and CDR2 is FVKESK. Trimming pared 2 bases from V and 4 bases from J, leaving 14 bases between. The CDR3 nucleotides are TGTGCCAGCAGCCAAATGCTGGGAGGAGGCACCGGGGAGCTGTTTTTT. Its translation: CASSQMLGGGTGELFF.

CDR3 DNA: TGTGCCAGTAGTGTGGGACTAGAGCAGTTCTTC. It encodes CASSVGLEQFF. The chain combines TRBV19 with TRBJ2-1; 7 nucleotides match TRBD2. This CDR3 spans 11 amino acids. Losses at the gene ends were 5 bases for V and 10 bases for J; bases not matched to a gene: 2. Per germline, CDR1 LNHDA and CDR2 SQIVND (reference sequence).

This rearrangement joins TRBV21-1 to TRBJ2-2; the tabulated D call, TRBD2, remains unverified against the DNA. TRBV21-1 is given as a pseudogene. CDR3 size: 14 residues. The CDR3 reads CARAFRGNTGELFF. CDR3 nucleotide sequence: TGTGCCAGAGCGTTTCGGGGGAACACCGGGGAGCTGTTTTTT.

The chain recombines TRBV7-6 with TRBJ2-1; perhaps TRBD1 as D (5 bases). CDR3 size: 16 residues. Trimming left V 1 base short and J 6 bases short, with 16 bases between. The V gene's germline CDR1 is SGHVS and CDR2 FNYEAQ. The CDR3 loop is CASSLDAARQGNEQFF. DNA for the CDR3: TGTGCCAGCAGCTTAGACGCTGCACGCCAGGGCAATGAGCAGTTCTTC.

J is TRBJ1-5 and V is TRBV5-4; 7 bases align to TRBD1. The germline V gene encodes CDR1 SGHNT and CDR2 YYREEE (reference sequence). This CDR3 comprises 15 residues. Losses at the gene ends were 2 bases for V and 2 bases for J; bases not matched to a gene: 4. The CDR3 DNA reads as TGTGCCAGCAGCTTCTGGGACAGACGCAATCAGCCCCAGCATTTT. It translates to CASSFWDRRNQPQHF.

CDR3 sequence: CASSMGTGAYNEQFF. DNA for the CDR3: TGTGCCAGTAGTATGGGGACAGGGGCCTACAATGAGCAGTTCTTC. The chain uses TRBV19 and TRBJ2-1; the match to TRBD1 covers 10 bases. Losses at the gene ends were 3 bases for V and 2 bases for J; bases not matched to a gene: 1. Germline V gene sequence: CDR1 LNHDA, CDR2 SQIVND (reference sequence). The CDR3 spans 15 residues. The variable domain in full, with the rest retrieved from reference TRBV19 and TRBJ2-1, is DGGITQSPKYLFRKEGQNVTLSCEQNLNHDAMYWYRQDPGQGLRLIYYSQIVNDFQKGDIAEGYSVSREKKESFPLTVTSAQKNPTAFYLCASSMGTGAYNEQFFGPGTRLTVL.

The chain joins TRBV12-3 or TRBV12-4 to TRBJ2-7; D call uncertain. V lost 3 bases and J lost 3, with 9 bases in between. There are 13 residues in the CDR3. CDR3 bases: TGTGCCAGCAGTTTCGGTCAGGACTACGAGCAGTACTTC. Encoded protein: CASSFGQDYEQYF.

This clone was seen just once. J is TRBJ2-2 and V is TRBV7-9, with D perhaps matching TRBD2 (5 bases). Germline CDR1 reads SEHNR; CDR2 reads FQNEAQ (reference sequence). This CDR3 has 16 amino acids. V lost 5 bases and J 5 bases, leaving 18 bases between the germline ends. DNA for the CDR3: TGTGCCAGCAGCCTACGTGTAGGCCCGGGGACCGGGGAGCTGTTTTTT. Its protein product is CASSLRVGPGTGELFF.

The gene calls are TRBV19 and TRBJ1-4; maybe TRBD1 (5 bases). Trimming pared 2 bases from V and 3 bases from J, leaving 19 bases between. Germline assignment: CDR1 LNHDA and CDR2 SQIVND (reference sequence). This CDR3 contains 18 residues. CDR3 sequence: CASSIYRPRSGANEKLFF. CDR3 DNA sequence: TGTGCCAGTAGTATATACAGGCCACGGAGCGGGGCTAATGAAAAACTGTTTTTT.

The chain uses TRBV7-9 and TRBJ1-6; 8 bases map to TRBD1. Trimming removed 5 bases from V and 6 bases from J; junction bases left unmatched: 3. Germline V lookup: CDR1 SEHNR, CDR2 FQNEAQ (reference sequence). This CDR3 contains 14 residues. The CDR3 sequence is CASSIDRGNSPLHF. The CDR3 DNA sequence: TGTGCCAGCAGCATAGACAGGGGTAATTCACCCCTCCACTTT.

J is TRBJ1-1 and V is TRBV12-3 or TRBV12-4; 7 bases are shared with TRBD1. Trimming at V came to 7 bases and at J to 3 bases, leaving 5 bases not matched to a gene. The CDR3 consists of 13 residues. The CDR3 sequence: CASKRQGHTEAFF. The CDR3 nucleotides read TGTGCCAGCAAAAGACAGGGACACACTGAAGCTTTCTTT.

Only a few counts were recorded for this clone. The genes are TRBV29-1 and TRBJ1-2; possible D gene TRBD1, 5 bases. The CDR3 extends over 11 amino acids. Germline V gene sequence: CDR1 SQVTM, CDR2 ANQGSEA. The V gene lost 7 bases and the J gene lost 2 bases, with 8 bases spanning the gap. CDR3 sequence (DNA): TGCAGCGGACAGTCCAACTATGGCTACACCTTC. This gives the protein CSGQSNYGYTF.